The sequence of this TCR beta chain was determined in a study of T cells in Graves' hyperthyroidism and ophthalmopathy. Looking at the study overall: Staff took peripheral blood when the initial diagnosis was made, before any treatment began.

Authors of the study amplified TCR beta CDR3 regions from RNA transcripts. RT-PCR in the first round (using the HTBI primer set) targeted the TCR CDR3. From the multiplex PCR reads, TCRdb called clonotypes with MiXCR, one entry per CDR3 protein. The data show hundreds of thousands of distinct CDR3 sequences, with roughly a sixth seen just once and about 20% held by the top ten. Germline lookup yields CDR1 SGHVS and CDR2 FQNEAQ. The V gene lost 1 base and the J gene lost 6 bases, with 16 bases spanning the gap. The CDR3 extends over 15 amino acids. V usage is TRBV7-8 and J usage is TRBJ2-7; either TRBD1 or TRBD2 may supply D (6 bases each). Sequencing input: blood. The TCR sequence derives from a woman in her late teens or twenties with Graves' hyperthyroidism. CDR3 DNA: TGTGCCAGCAGCTTAGGGGAGACGGGGGCGACCGAGCAGTACTTC. Residues: CASSLGETGATEQYF.